This T cell receptor beta chain was sequenced for a study of shared clonotypes between healthy human individuals. Study-wide results and caveats: For sorted subsets, rarefaction showed incomplete sequencing despite large depth. Relative to their counterparts shared across all four donors, non-shared clonotypes exhibited diminished generation probabilities.

On this clone: Its antigen is not identified.

Naive CD8 cells lacked CD45RO and underwent positive selection for CCR7, leaving out terminally differentiated effector memory CD45RA+ cells. Method: immunoSEQ multiplex PCR; TCRdb's copy keeps in-frame clones and lacks some. The data show 550,000 to 600,000 clones, 95% to 98% seen once. Germline V gene lookup returns CDR1 SGDLS and CDR2 YYNGEE. The CDR3 is 22 residues long. With 3 bases clipped from V and 2 bases from J, the junction kept 22 bases outside the gene matches. This TCR was recovered from a man between 25 and 39 years old in good health. Sequencing used naive CD8+ T cells sorted from blood. J is TRBJ2-2 and V is TRBV9; TRBD2 matches at 10 bases. As DNA, the CDR3 is TGTGCCAGCAGCGGAGGGGTCTGGGCTAGCGGGAGTCGTCATCCAAACACCGGGGAGCTGTTTTTT. Protein product: CASSGGVWASGSRHPNTGELFF.